This T cell receptor (beta chain) was observed in a study of T cells after yellow fever vaccination. V was pared by 2 bases and J by 0 bases, with 2 bases of the junction left unmatched. CDR1 is SEHNR and CDR2 is FQNEAQ in the germline V gene (reference sequence). CDR3 length: 15 amino acids. Study-wide points: CD4 and CD8 compartments shared a small share of clonotypes.

This clonotype occurred once. The antigen remains undetermined. One entry per CDR3 protein results from TCRdb running MiXCR on the 5' RACE reads. The sample contains 300,000 or so distinct CDR3 sequences, roughly 7.5% of which appear only once. The source is a man aged 18 to 30 who received the YFV17D yellow fever vaccine. The source material was PBMCs, sampled roughly seven weeks after the first yellow fever vaccination. The V and J genes are TRBV7-9 and TRBJ2-7, with 9 bases aligning to TRBD2. The DNA of the CDR3 is TGTGCCAGCAGCTTAAGCGGGGGGTTCTCCTACGAGCAGTACTTC. Translating it yields CASSLSGGFSYEQYF.